This T cell receptor beta chain was documented in a study of monozygotic twins with inflammatory bowel disease. After skipping T cell sorting, the authors isolated total RNA from whole blood. Per germline, CDR1 SEHNR and CDR2 FQNEAQ (reference sequence). CDR3 length: 16 amino acids. Using eight separate reactions per sample, the authors generated cDNA. Template switching appended UMIs that held a 6-nucleotide sample barcode. TCRdb re-called the 5' RACE reads; one entry per CDR3 protein, DNA not given. The sample includes about 440,000 distinct CDR3 sequences. The chain recombines TRBV7-9 with TRBJ1-3; without DNA, the TCRdb call of TRBD1 cannot be checked. What was sequenced was blood. The clonotype was recovered from a human donor with ulcerative colitis or Crohn's disease, or a healthy co-twin of an affected twin (not recorded which). The CDR3 region is CASSLAQGADGNTIYF.